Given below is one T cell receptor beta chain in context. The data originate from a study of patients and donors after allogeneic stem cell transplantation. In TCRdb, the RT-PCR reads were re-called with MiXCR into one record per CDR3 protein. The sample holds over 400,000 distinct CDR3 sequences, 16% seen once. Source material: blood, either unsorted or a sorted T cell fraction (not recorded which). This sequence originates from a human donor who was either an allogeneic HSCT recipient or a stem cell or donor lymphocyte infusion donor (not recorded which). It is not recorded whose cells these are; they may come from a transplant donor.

Here the CDR3 DNA reads TGTGCCAGTGTTGGAGGGACGGAGGAGGGGGAGACCCAGTACTTC. It codes for CASVGGTEEGETQYF. The chain combines TRBV7-9 with TRBJ2-5, with TRBD2 as a possible D gene (6 bases). V was shortened by 9 bases and J by 5 bases, with 22 bases between the two germline ends. The CDR3 sequence is 15 residues long. CDR1 and CDR2 (germline): SEHNR, FQNEAQ (reference sequence).